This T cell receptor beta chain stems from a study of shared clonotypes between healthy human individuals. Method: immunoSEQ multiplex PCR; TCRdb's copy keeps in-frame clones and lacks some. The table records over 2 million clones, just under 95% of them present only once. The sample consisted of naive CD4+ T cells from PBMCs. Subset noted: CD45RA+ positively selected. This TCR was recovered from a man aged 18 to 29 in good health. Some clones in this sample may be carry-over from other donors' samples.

CDR3 DNA sequence: TGTGCCAGCAGCTCGGGACTAGCGGGAGGGCCAGGCACCGGGGAGCTGTTTTTT. Its protein product is CASSSGLAGGPGTGELFF. The chain links TRBV7-9 to TRBJ2-2; 16 bases agree with TRBD2. In germline, CDR1 is SEHNR, CDR2 FQNEAQ (reference sequence). The trim removed 4 bases at V and 4 bases at J, leaving 6 bases unmatched. The CDR3 extends over 18 amino acids.